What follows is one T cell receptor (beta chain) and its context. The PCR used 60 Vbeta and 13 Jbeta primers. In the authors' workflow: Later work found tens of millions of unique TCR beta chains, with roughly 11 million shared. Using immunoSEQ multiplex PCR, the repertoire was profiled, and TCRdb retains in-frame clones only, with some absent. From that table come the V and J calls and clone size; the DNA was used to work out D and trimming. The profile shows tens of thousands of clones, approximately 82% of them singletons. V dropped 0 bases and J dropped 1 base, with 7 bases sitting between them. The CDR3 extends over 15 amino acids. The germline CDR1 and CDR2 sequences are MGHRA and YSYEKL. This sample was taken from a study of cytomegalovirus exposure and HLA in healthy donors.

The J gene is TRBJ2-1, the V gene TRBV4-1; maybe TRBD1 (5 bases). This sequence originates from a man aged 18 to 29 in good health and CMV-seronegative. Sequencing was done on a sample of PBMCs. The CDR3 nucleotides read TGCGCCAGCAGCCAAGATAAGGGGTCCTACAATGAGCAGTTCTTC. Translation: CASSQDKGSYNEQFF.